The rows below give T cell receptor beta chains drawn from one sample of a study of blood T cell repertoires in COVID-19. Using immunoSEQ multiplex PCR, the repertoire was profiled, and TCRdb retains in-frame clones only, with some absent. Here the sample spans some 150,000 clones, about four fifths being singletons. The source material was peripheral blood. The source of these receptors is a man between 60 and 75 years old with acute or convalescent COVID-19. The CDR3 runs from the conserved cysteine through the conserved F or W. D genes are given only for firm matches. Clone size is stated in some rows and not others, as once, few, many or a class when expanded.

clone_size,v_call,d_call,j_call,cdr3_aa,cdr3_nt
.,TRBV30,TRBD1,TRBJ2-7,CAWSAGTGSSEQYF,TGTGCCTGGAGTGCCGGGACAGGATCCTCCGAGCAGTACTTC
.,TRBV6-2/TRBV6-3,.,TRBJ2-5,CASSYGGAIRETQYF,TGTGCCAGCAGTTACGGGGGCGCGATAAGAGAGACCCAGTACTTC
.,TRBV7-2,.,TRBJ1-1,CASSLVAGADTEAFF,TGTGCCAGCAGCTTAGTAGCAGGGGCCGACACTGAAGCTTTCTTT
.,TRBV7-3,.,TRBJ2-2,CASSLPTGELFF,TGTGCCAGCAGCCTACCCACCGGGGAGCTGTTTTTT
.,TRBV19,TRBD1,TRBJ1-5,CATGQEFYQPQHF,TGTGCCACCGGACAGGAGTTTTATCAGCCCCAGCATTTT
few,TRBV27,TRBD1,TRBJ1-5,CASRRAGTEHQPQHF,TGTGCCAGCAGGCGGGCGGGGACAGAACATCAGCCCCAGCATTTT
.,TRBV18,.,TRBJ2-7,CASSQNSVSSYEQYF,TGTGCCAGCTCACAAAACAGTGTGAGCTCCTACGAGCAGTACTTC
.,TRBV4-1,TRBD2,TRBJ2-1,CASSQDTAGGILDEQFF,TGCGCCAGCAGCCAAGATACGGCGGGAGGTATCTTGGATGAGCAGTTCTTC
.,TRBV2,TRBD2,TRBJ2-1,CASSETSGAYEQFF,TGTGCCAGCAGTGAGACTAGCGGGGCCTACGAGCAGTTCTTC
.,TRBV6-2/TRBV6-3,.,TRBJ1-5,CASSYPPGRYEHF,TGTGCCAGCAGTTACCCCCCGGGTCGATATGAGCATTTT
.,TRBV5-4,.,TRBJ2-7,CASQNPGSYEQYF,TGTGCCAGCCAAAATCCCGGTTCCTACGAGCAGTACTTC
.,TRBV7-9,TRBD2,TRBJ2-5,CASSLSTGGGETQYF,TGTGCCAGCAGCTTATCAACGGGAGGGGGAGAGACCCAGTACTTC
few,TRBV7-9,.,TRBJ2-1,CASSLVGGGPHNEQFF,TGTGCCAGCAGCTTAGTAGGGGGAGGGCCTCACAATGAGCAGTTCTTC
.,TRBV5-4,TRBD1,TRBJ2-4,CASSSAGTGKNIQYF,TGTGCCAGCAGCTCAGCCGGGACAGGGAAAAACATTCAGTACTTC
.,TRBV6-6,TRBD1,TRBJ1-5,CASSRTGGDGNQPQHF,TGTGCCAGCAGCCGGACAGGGGGCGATGGCAATCAGCCCCAGCATTTT
.,TRBV19,TRBD1,TRBJ1-5,CASNLQGAHQPQHF,TGTGCCAGTAATCTTCAGGGGGCTCATCAGCCCCAGCATTTT
.,TRBV18,.,TRBJ1-2,CASSPTTENYGYTF,TGTGCCAGCTCACCTACGACAGAGAACTATGGCTACACCTTC
.,TRBV14,TRBD1,TRBJ2-7,CASSQVGTAPYEQYF,TGTGCCAGCAGCCAAGTAGGGACAGCGCCCTACGAGCAGTACTTC
.,TRBV6-2/TRBV6-3,.,TRBJ1-1,CASSHRAGAFF,TGTGCCAGCAGCCACAGGGCTGGAGCTTTCTTT
once,TRBV5-4,.,TRBJ1-1,CASSRLGMNTEAFF,TGTGCCAGCAGCCGTCTCGGGATGAACACTGAAGCTTTCTTT
.,TRBV6-2/TRBV6-3,.,TRBJ1-5,CASSYSGSRTFSNQPQHF,TGTGCCAGCAGTTACTCGGGCAGTAGAACATTTAGCAATCAGCCCCAGCATTTT
.,TRBV5-1,.,TRBJ2-7,CASSLEAASYEQYF,TGCGCCAGCAGCTTGGAAGCGGCCTCCTACGAGCAGTACTTC
once,TRBV29-1,TRBD2,TRBJ2-3,CSARLAGGTDTQYF,TGCAGCGCGCGACTAGCGGGCGGCACAGATACGCAGTATTTT
once,TRBV19,TRBD1,TRBJ1-5,CASRRDRVNNQPQHF,TGTGCCAGTAGAAGGGACAGGGTTAACAATCAGCCCCAGCATTTT
.,TRBV7-8,.,TRBJ1-5,CASSSINTGSQPQHF,TGTGCCAGCAGCTCCATTAACACGGGGTCGCAGCCCCAGCATTTT
.,TRBV24-1,.,TRBJ1-2,CATQDSVYGYTF,TGTGCCACTCAGGATTCCGTTTATGGCTACACCTTC